This is a list of T cell receptor beta chains from one sample in a study of CD8 T cells in ankylosing spondylitis. TCRdb itself ran the 5' RACE reads through MiXCR, one entry per CDR3 protein. There are approximately 290,000 distinct CDR3 sequences in the sample; about 20% occur only once, and roughly 3.4% lies in the top ten. Sequenced material: blood, either unsorted or a sorted T cell fraction (not recorded which). Every receptor here comes from a female donor with ankylosing spondylitis or in good health (not recorded which). CDR3s include the opening cysteine and the closing phenylalanine or tryptophan.

CDR3 length,J gene,V gene,CDR3 protein
14,TRBJ2-3,TRBV10-3,CAISRGAGTDTQYF
14,TRBJ1-1,TRBV4-3,CASSQLRGNTEAFF
16,TRBJ2-1,TRBV3-1,CASSSRRQLGYNEQFF
12,TRBJ2-7,TRBV20-1,CSATGPSYEQYF
15,TRBJ2-7,TRBV5-1,CASSIYRGTSYEQYF
12,TRBJ2-1,TRBV29-1,CSTGTAGSIRFF
15,TRBJ2-1,TRBV5-4,CASSTRQGPYNEQFF
16,TRBJ2-1,TRBV5-5,CASSLAGTRGYNEQFF
15,TRBJ1-2,TRBV12-3/TRBV12-4,CASSSFGTENYGYTF
17,TRBJ2-6,TRBV10-3,CAISETSGRGGANVLTF
14,TRBJ2-1,TRBV9,CASSSPGGHNEQFF
16,TRBJ2-1,TRBV6-1,CASSEVPSGVYNEQFF
13,TRBJ1-2,TRBV3-1,CASSQGRQGGYTF
12,TRBJ2-1,TRBV20-1,CSARPGLGEQFF
15,TRBJ1-1,TRBV5-1,CASSLVGSPNTEAFF
13,TRBJ1-1,TRBV7-2,CASSTGENTEAFF
12,TRBJ2-5,TRBV29-1,CSVEEGQETQYF
14,TRBJ1-5,TRBV19,CASSRQGTGQPQHF
10,TRBJ2-5,TRBV6-1,CASAVPPRDF
15,TRBJ2-1,TRBV19,CASSSTGGQRNEQFF
15,TRBJ2-1,TRBV11-2,CASSTPGQGANEQFF
14,TRBJ2-7,TRBV14,CASSRGSRGYEQYF
14,TRBJ2-7,TRBV15,CATSRVRGTYEQYF
13,TRBJ1-2,TRBV20-1,CSAELTGNYGYTF
15,TRBJ2-3,TRBV20-1,CSARDGGPSTDTQYF
13,TRBJ2-3,TRBV10-2,CASSGPNTDTQYF
13,TRBJ1-3,TRBV3-1,CASSQKAGNTIYF
14,TRBJ2-2,TRBV2,CASSEHLNTGELFF
13,TRBJ2-3,TRBV5-1,CASSLRGTDTQYF
17,TRBJ2-1,TRBV12-3/TRBV12-4,CASSRQTGDKYYNEQFF
12,TRBJ1-1,TRBV20-1,CSAPGQGTEAFF